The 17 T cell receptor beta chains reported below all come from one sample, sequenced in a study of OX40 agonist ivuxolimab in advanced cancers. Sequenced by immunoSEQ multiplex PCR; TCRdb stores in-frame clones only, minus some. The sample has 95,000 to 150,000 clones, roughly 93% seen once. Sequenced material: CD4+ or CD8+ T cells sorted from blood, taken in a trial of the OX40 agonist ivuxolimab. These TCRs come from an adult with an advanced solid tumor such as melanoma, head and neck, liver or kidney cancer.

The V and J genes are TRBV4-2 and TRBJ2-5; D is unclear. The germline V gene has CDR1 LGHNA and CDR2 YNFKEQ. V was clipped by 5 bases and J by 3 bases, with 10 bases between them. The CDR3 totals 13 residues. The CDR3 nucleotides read TGTGCCAGCAGCGCAGGCATGAAAGAGACCCAGTACTTC. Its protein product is CASSAGMKETQYF.

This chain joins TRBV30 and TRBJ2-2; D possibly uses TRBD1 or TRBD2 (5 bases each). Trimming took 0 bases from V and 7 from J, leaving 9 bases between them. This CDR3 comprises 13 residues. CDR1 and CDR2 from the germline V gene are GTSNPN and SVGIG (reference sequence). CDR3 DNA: TGTGCCTGGAGTGTAGGGGACGTCGGGGAGCTGTTTTTT. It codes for CAWSVGDVGELFF.

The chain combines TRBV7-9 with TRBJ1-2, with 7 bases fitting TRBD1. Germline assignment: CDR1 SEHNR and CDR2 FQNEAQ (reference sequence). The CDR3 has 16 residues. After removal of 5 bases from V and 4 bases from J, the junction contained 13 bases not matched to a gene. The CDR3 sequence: CASSHSRQGGSYGYTF. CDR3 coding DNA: TGTGCCAGCAGCCACAGCCGACAGGGAGGTAGCTATGGCTACACCTTC.

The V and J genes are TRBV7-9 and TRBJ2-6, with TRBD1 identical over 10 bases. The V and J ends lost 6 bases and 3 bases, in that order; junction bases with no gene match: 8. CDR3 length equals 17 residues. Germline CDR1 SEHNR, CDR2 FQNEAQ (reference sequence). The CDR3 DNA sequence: TGTGCCAGCAGTCTTAGACAGGGGGCGCGTGGGGCCAACGTCCTGACTTTC. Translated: CASSLRQGARGANVLTF.

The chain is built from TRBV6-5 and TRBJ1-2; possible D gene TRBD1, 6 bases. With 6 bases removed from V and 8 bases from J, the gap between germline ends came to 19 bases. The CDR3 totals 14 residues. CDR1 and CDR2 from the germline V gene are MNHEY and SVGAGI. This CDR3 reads CASSLGRGLRGYTF. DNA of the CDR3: TGTGCCAGCAGCCTAGGGCGGGGGCTCAGGGGCTACACCTTC.

This chain's CDR3 is CASSPQGANYGYTF. CDR3 in DNA: TGTGCCAGCAGTCCCCAGGGGGCGAACTATGGCTACACCTTC. This chain connects TRBV6-5 to TRBJ1-2; 8 bases map to TRBD1. V trimming: 5 bases; J trimming: 2 bases; junction bases outside the gene matches: 4. The CDR3 runs 14 residues. Germline CDR1 and CDR2: MNHEY and SVGAGI.

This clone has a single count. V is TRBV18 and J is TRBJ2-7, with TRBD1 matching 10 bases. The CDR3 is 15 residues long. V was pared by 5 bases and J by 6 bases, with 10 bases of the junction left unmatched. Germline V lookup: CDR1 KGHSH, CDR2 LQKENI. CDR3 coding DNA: TGTGCCAGCTCATCCTCCGGGACAGGGGATAGCGAGCAGTACTTC. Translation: CASSSSGTGDSEQYF. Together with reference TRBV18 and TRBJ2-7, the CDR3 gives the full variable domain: NAGVMQNPRHLVRRRGQEARLRCSPMKGHSHVYWYRQLPEEGLKFMVYLQKENIIDESGMPKERFSAEFPKEGPSILRIQQVVRGDSAAYFCASSSSGTGDSEQYFGPGTRLTVT.

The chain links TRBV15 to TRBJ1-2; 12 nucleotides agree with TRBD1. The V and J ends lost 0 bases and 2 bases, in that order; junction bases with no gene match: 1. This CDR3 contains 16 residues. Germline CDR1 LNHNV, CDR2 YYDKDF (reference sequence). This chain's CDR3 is CATSREGQGANYGYTF. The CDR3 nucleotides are TGTGCCACCAGCAGAGAGGGACAGGGGGCGAACTATGGCTACACCTTC.

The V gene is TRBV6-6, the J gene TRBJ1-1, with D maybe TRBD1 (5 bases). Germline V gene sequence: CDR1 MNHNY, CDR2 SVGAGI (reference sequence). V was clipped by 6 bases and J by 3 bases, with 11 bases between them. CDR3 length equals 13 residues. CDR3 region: CASSTQEDTEAFF. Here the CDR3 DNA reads TGTGCCAGCAGCACACAGGAGGACACTGAAGCTTTCTTT.

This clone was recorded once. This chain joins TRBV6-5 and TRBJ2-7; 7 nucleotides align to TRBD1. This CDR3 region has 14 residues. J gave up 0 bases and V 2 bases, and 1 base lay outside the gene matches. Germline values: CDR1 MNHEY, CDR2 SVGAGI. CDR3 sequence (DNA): TGTGCCAGCAGTTACAACAGGGGCTCCTACGAGCAGTACTTC. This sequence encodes CASSYNRGSYEQYF.

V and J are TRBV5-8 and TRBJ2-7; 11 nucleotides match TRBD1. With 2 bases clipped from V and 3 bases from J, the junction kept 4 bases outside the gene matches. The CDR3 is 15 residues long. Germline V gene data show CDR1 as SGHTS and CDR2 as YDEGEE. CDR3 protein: CASSFGTGGHYEQYF. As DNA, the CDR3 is TGTGCCAGCAGCTTTGGGACAGGGGGACACTACGAGCAGTACTTC.

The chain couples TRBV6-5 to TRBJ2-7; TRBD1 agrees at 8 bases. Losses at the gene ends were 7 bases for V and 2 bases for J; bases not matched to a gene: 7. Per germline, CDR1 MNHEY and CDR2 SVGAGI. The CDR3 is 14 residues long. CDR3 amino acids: CASNPGTGTYEQYF. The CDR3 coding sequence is TGTGCCAGCAACCCAGGGACAGGCACCTACGAGCAGTACTTC.

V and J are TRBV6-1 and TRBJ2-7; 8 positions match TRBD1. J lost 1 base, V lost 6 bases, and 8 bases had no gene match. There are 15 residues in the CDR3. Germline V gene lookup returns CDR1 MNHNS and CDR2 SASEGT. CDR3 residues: CASRDRASASYEQYF. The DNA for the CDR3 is TGTGCCAGCAGGGACAGGGCCTCCGCTTCCTACGAGCAGTACTTC.

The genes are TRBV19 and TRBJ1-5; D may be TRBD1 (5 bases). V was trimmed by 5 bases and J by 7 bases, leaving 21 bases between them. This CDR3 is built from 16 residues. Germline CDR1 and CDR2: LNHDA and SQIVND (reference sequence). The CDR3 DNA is TGTGCCAGTAGTCATAGACAGACGCCCGCAATACAGCCCCAGCATTTT. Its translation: CASSHRQTPAIQPQHF. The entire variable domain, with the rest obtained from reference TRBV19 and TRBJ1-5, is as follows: DGGITQSPKYLFRKEGQNVTLSCEQNLNHDAMYWYRQDPGQGLRLIYYSQIVNDFQKGDIAEGYSVSREKKESFPLTVTSAQKNPTAFYLCASSHRQTPAIQPQHFGDGTRLSIL.

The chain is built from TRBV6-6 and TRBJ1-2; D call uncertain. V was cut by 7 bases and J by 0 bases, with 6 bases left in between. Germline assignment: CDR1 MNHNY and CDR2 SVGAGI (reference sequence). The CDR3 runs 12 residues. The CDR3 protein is CASMVANYGYTF. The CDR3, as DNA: TGTGCCAGCATGGTAGCTAACTATGGCTACACCTTC.

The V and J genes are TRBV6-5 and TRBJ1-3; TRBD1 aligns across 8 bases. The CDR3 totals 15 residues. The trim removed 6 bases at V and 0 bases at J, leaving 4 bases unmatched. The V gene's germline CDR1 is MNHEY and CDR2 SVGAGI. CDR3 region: CASRMTGASGNTIYF. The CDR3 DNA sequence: TGTGCCAGCAGAATGACAGGGGCCTCTGGAAACACCATATATTTT.

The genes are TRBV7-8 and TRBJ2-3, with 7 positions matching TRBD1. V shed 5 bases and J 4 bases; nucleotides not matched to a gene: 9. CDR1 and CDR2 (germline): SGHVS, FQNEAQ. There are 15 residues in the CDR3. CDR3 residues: CASSTQGELADTQYF. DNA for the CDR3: TGTGCCAGCAGCACCCAGGGGGAGCTCGCAGATACGCAGTATTTT.